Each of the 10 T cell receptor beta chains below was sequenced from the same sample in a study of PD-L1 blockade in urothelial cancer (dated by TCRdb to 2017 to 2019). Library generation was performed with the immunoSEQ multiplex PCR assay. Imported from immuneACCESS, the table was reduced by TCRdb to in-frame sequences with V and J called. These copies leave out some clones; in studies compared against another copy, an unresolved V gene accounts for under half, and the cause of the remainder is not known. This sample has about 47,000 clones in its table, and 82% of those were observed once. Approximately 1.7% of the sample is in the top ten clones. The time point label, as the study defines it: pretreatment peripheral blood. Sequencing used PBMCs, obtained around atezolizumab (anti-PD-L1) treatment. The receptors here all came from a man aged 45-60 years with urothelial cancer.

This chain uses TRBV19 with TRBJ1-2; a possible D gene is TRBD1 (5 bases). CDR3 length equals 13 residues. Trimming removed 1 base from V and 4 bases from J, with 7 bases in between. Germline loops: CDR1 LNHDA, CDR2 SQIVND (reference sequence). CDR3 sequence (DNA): TGTGCCAGTAGTATAGCGGGGGGCTATGGCTACACCTTC. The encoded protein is CASSIAGGYGYTF.

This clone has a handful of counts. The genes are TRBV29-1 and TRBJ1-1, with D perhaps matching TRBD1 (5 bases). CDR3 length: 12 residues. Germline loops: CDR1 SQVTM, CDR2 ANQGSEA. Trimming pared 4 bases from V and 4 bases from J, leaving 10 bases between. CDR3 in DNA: TGCAGCGTTGTCAGGGCGGCCACTGAAGCTTTCTTT. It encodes CSVVRAATEAFF. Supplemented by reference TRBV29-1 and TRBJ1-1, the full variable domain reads SAVISQKPSRDICQRGTSLTIQCQVDSQVTMMFWYRQQPGQSLTLIATANQGSEATYESGFVIDKFPISRPNLTFSTLTVSNMSPEDSSIYLCSVVRAATEAFFGQGTRLTVV.

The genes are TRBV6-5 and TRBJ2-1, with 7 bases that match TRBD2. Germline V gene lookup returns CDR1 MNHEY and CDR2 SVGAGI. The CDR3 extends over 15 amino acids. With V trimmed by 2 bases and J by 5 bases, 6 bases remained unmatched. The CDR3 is CASSYGRAGHNEQFF. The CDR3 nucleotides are TGTGCCAGCAGTTACGGGAGGGCCGGCCACAATGAGCAGTTCTTC.

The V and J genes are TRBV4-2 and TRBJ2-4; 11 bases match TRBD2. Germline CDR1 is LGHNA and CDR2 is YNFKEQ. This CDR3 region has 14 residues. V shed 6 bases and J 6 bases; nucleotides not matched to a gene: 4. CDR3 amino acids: CASRPSGGSNIQYF. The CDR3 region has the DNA TGTGCCAGCAGACCTAGCGGGGGGTCAAACATTCAGTACTTC.

DNA for the CDR3: TGTGCCAGCATCAGGGCAGGGGGCGGAAACACCATATATTTT. Translation: CASIRAGGGNTIYF. V usage is TRBV28 and J usage is TRBJ1-3, with TRBD1 identical over 8 bases. Losses at the gene ends were 7 bases for V and 4 bases for J; bases not matched to a gene: 6. The CDR3 length is 14 residues. In germline, CDR1 is MDHEN, CDR2 SYDVKM. The full variable domain, its missing parts supplied by reference TRBV28 and TRBJ1-3, is DVKVTQSSRYLVKRTGEKVFLECVQDMDHENMFWYRQDPGLGLRLIYFSYDVKMKEKGDIPEGYSVSREKKERFSLILESASTNQTSMYLCASIRAGGGNTIYFGEGSWLTVV.

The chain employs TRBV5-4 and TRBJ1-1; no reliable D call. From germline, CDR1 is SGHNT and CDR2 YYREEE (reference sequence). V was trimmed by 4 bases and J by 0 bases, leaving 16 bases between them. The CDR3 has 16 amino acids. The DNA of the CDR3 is TGTGCCAGCAGCCCCCTCCCGTCGGGGATGAACACTGAAGCTTTCTTT. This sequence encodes CASSPLPSGMNTEAFF.

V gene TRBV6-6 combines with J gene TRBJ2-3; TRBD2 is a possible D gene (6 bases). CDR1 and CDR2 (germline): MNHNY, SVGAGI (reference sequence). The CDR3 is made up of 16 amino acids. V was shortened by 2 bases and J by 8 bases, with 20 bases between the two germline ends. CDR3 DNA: TGTGCCAGCAGTTACCCCCGAGGTTCAGCGGGTGGTACGCAGTATTTT. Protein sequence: CASSYPRGSAGGTQYF.

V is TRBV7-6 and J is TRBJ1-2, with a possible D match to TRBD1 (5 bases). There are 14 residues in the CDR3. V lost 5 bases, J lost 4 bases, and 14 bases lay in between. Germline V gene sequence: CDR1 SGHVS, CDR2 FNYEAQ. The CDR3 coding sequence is TGTGCCAGCAGCCCTATGGACACTCCCTATGGCTACACCTTC. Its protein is CASSPMDTPYGYTF.

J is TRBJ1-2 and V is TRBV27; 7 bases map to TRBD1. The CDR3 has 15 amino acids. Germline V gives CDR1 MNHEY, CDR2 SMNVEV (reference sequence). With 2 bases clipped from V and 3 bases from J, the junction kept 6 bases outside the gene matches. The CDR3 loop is CASSLRGRGDYGYTF. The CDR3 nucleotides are TGTGCCAGCAGTTTAAGGGGGCGGGGGGACTATGGCTACACCTTC.

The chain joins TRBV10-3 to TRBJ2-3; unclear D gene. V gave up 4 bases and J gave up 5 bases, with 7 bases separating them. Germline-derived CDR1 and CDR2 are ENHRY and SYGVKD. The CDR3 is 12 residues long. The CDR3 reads CAISGTKDTQYF. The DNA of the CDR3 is TGTGCCATCAGTGGTACAAAAGATACGCAGTATTTT.